This T cell receptor (beta chain) was sequenced for a study of shared clonotypes between healthy human individuals. Everyone who donated was a Caucasian adult who lived in Nashville, Tennessee. On this clone itself: The same CDR3 is also encoded by other DNA sequences in this sample.

Only in-frame clones appear in the TCRdb table, and some are missing; sequencing was by immunoSEQ multiplex PCR. The sample has around 2.5 million clones, approximately 93% seen once; the top ten hold more than 0.35%. Sequencing was carried out using naive CD4+ T cells from PBMCs. Subset denoted: CD45RA+ positively selected. This clonotype originated in a man aged 18-30 years in good health. Some clones in this sample may be carry-over from other donors' samples.

The CDR3 coding sequence is TGTGCCAGCTCACCGGACAGGCTCAACACTGAAGCTTTCTTT. Translating gives CASSPDRLNTEAFF. This chain connects TRBV18 to TRBJ1-1, with 7 bases lining up with TRBD1. V dropped 3 bases and J dropped 2; count of bases not matched to a gene: 3. Germline-derived CDR1 and CDR2 are KGHSH and LQKENI. There are 14 residues in the CDR3.